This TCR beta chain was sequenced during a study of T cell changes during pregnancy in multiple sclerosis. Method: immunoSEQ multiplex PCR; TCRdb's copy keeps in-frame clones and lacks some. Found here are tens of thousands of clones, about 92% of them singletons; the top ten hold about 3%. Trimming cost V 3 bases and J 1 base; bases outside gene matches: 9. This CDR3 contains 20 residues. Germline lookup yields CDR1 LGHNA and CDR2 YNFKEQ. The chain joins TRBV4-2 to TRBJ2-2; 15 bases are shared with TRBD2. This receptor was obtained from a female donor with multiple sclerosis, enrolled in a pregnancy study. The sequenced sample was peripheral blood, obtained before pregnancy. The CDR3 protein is CASSHFSGLAGGQNTGELFF. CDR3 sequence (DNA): TGTGCCAGCAGCCACTTCTCCGGACTAGCGGGAGGGCAGAACACCGGGGAGCTGTTTTTT.